This TCR beta chain was recorded in a study of identical twins. This CDR3 is built from 17 residues. Trimming removed 4 bases from V and 13 bases from J, with 28 bases in between. One entry per CDR3 protein, called by TCRdb with MiXCR from the 5' RACE reads. The data contain hundreds of thousands of distinct CDR3 sequences, 11% to 15% of them singletons. Notes on the study in general: Models underestimated how often monozygotic twins shared out-of-frame TCR alpha.

This clonotype was counted only a few times. Its matching antigen is unknown. Sample: memory (CD45RO+) T cells sorted from blood. The chain links TRBV12-3 or TRBV12-4 to TRBJ1-4, with D maybe TRBD1 (6 bases). The receptor was isolated from a woman younger than 30 in good health. CDR3 sequence (DNA): TGTGCCAGCAGTTCCCAATACAGGGCCGCATCGGGGAAGAGACTGTTTTTT. Amino acid sequence: CASSSQYRAASGKRLFF.